This entry lists 14 T cell receptor beta chains sequenced from one sample in a study of a mutant IDH1 vaccine in newly diagnosed glioma. This table comes from immunoSEQ multiplex PCR, and its TCRdb copy is limited to in-frame clones, with some not included. This table holds about 32,000 clones, over 65% found once. Their antigens are not known. The time point here: week 35, safety follow-up. Each vaccine dose was 300 ug of mutant IDH1 20-mer peptide, with topical imiquimod. The sequences come from PBMCs, collected from a glioma patient whose treatment included an IDH1 peptide vaccine. The origin of the receptors is a young man with glioma.

The table lists this clone with a count of one. This chain links TRBV29-1 with TRBJ2-6; the D call may be TRBD1 or TRBD2 (5 bases each). Germline lookup yields CDR1 SQVTM and CDR2 ANQGSEA. V lost 4 bases and J 0 bases, leaving 7 bases between the germline ends. The CDR3 length is 14 residues. The CDR3 region has the DNA TGCAGCGTTGTGGGGGTCTCTGGGGCCAACGTCCTGACTTTC. It yields the protein CSVVGVSGANVLTF.

This clone was detected a few times. This chain connects TRBV6-1 to TRBJ1-3; D ambiguous. The germline V and J ends were trimmed by 7 bases and 4 bases, with 5 bases remaining between them. The CDR3 runs to 11 residues. Germline CDR1 reads MNHNS; CDR2 reads SASEGT. The CDR3: CASMPGNTIYF. The CDR3 nucleotides read TGTGCCAGCATGCCCGGAAACACCATATATTTT.

V usage is TRBV5-4 and J usage is TRBJ2-2; 12 nucleotides agree with TRBD2. Trimming cost V 0 bases and J 4 bases; bases outside gene matches: 1. The germline gives CDR1 SGHNT, CDR2 YYREEE (reference sequence). The CDR3 loop spans 16 amino acids. CDR3 in DNA: TGTGCCAGCAGCTTGGTACTAGCGGGAGGCACCGGGGAGCTGTTTTTT. This sequence encodes CASSLVLAGGTGELFF.

The chain recombines TRBV12-5 with TRBJ2-5; D not certain. This CDR3 is 14 amino acids long. Germline assignment: CDR1 LGHNT and CDR2 FRNRAP. The V and J ends lost 5 bases and 1 base respectively, with 11 bases between them. The CDR3 DNA reads as TGTGCTAGTGGTCCCCCTCAAGGCCAAGAGACCCAGTACTTC. Protein: CASGPPQGQETQYF.

The gene calls are TRBV5-1 and TRBJ1-2; D is undetermined. Germline-derived CDR1 and CDR2 are SGHRS and YFSETQ. The CDR3 sequence is 12 residues long. V lost 2 bases to trimming and J lost 7 bases, with 9 bases between them. This CDR3 is CASSFGAVGYTF. In DNA, the CDR3 is TGCGCCAGCAGCTTTGGAGCCGTTGGCTACACCTTC.

The rearrangement uses TRBV6-1 and TRBJ1-4; D is undetermined. Trimming removed 2 bases from V and 8 bases from J, with 15 bases in between. Germline values: CDR1 MNHNS, CDR2 SASEGT. The CDR3 contains 15 residues. CDR3 nucleotide sequence: TGTGCCAGCAGTGAAAGCGGCACCGCGAGGGAAAAACTGTTTTTT. Its protein is CASSESGTAREKLFF.

The chain carries TRBV7-9 and TRBJ2-5; 8 nucleotides match TRBD1. The CDR3 sequence is 15 residues long. The V gene's germline CDR1 is SEHNR and CDR2 FQNEAQ (reference sequence). Losses at the gene ends were 4 bases for V and 3 bases for J; bases not matched to a gene: 7. The CDR3: CASSSQGAREETQYF. The CDR3 region has the DNA TGTGCCAGCAGCTCCCAGGGGGCGCGGGAAGAGACCCAGTACTTC.

This chain joins TRBV5-4 and TRBJ2-1; D remains ambiguous. The CDR3 runs 14 residues. Trimming removed 7 bases at V and 0 bases at J, with 11 bases between. Looked up from germline, CDR1 is SGHNT and CDR2 is YYREEE (reference sequence). Here the CDR3 reads CASRAQSSYNEQFF. CDR3 nucleotides: TGTGCCAGCCGAGCACAGAGCTCCTACAATGAGCAGTTCTTC.

The chain uses TRBV9 and TRBJ2-7; 10 bases are shared with TRBD2. V lost 4 bases, J lost 4 bases, and 5 bases stayed unmatched. This CDR3 has 14 amino acids. CDR1 and CDR2 from the germline V gene are SGDLS and YYNGEE. The CDR3 sequence: CASSQGLAAYEQYF. The CDR3 coding sequence is TGTGCCAGCAGCCAAGGACTAGCGGCTTACGAGCAGTACTTC.

The rearrangement links TRBV6-1 to TRBJ1-2; 7 bases are a match to TRBD1. This CDR3 spans 15 amino acids. V lost 1 base and J lost 4; bases outside the gene matches: 6. Germline-derived CDR1 and CDR2 are MNHNS and SASEGT. CDR3: CASSEVKGQAYGYTF. The CDR3 coding sequence is TGTGCCAGCAGTGAAGTAAAAGGACAGGCCTATGGCTACACCTTC.

The chain combines TRBV18 with TRBJ1-1; TRBD1 is a possible D gene (5 bases). CDR3 length equals 16 residues. Trimming left V 6 bases short and J 3 bases short, with 20 bases between. In germline, CDR1 is KGHSH, CDR2 LQKENI. This CDR3 reads CASSYYTGGVDTEAFF. CDR3 nucleotides: TGTGCCAGCTCGTATTACACAGGAGGCGTGGACACTGAAGCTTTCTTT.

The chain is built from TRBV6-1 and TRBJ2-3; TRBD2 agrees at 11 bases. CDR1 is MNHNS and CDR2 is SASEGT in the germline V gene. V shed 8 bases and J 3 bases; nucleotides not matched to a gene: 7. The CDR3 is 15 residues long. The CDR3 reads CASRRLAGLTDTQYF. The CDR3 nucleotides read TGTGCCAGCCGTAGACTAGCGGGACTGACAGATACGCAGTATTTT.

CDR3 in amino acids: CASRSNTGELFF. DNA for the CDR3: TGTGCCAGCAGATCGAACACCGGGGAGCTGTTTTTT. The chain carries TRBV27 and TRBJ2-2; D gene uncertain. Germline assignment: CDR1 MNHEY and CDR2 SMNVEV (reference sequence). The CDR3 has 12 amino acids. V was trimmed by 6 bases and J by 0 bases, leaving 2 bases between them.

V is TRBV6-4 and J is TRBJ2-2, with D possibly being TRBD2 (5 bases). This CDR3 comprises 14 residues. Germline V CDR1 and CDR2: MRHNA, SNTAGT. The V and J ends lost 7 bases and 6 bases respectively, with 15 bases between them. The CDR3 DNA reads as TGTGCCAGCAAAACTAGTAAAGCGGCCGGGGAGCTGTTTTTT. This sequence encodes CASKTSKAAGELFF.